The T cell receptor beta chain under discussion was sequenced for a study of blood T cell repertoires in COVID-19. About the research overall: Acute and convalescent COVID-19 specimens originated in the United States, Italy and Spain.

Original data processing: Estimates of nucleated cell counts were drawn from the amplification of reference gene primers. Measured with immunoSEQ multiplex PCR; TCRdb has only the in-frame clones, and not every one. The V and J calls and the clone size are those of that table, but D and trimming were determined from the DNA. Counted here are 150,000 to 200,000 clones, 81% occurring once; the ten biggest clones make up approximately 10%. The CDR3 is 14 residues long. In germline, CDR1 is KGHDR, CDR2 SFDVKD. V was clipped by 7 bases and J by 4 bases, with 12 bases between them. This chain joins TRBV24-1 and TRBJ2-2; D is unresolved. Sequencing used peripheral blood. The TCR sequence derives from a man aged 60 to 69 with active or convalescent COVID-19. The CDR3 DNA reads as TGTGCCACCAGGTCTCGGGTTACCACCGGGGAGCTGTTTTTT. This gives the protein CATRSRVTTGELFF.